A few counts support the clone carrying this T cell receptor (beta chain). The data derive from a study of shared clonotypes between healthy human individuals. The germline gives CDR1 MDHEN, CDR2 SYDVKM. This CDR3 has 15 amino acids. Trimming removed 4 bases from V and 5 bases from J, with 17 bases in between. CD8 cells regarded as naive lacked CD45RO, were positively chosen for CCR7, and omitted terminally differentiated effector memory CD45RA+ cells. The deep-level immunoSEQ assay was used. Profiled with immunoSEQ multiplex PCR; TCRdb holds only in-frame clones, not every one. Among around 2.1 million clones, 85% to 95% were seen once, and the ten largest hold 1.5% to 2%.

The J gene is TRBJ1-1, the V gene TRBV28; D call uncertain. Sequencing was carried out using naive CD8+ T cells from PBMCs. This clonotype was sampled from a man aged 18-30 years in good health. Some clones in this sample may be carry-over from other donors' samples. CDR3 amino acids: CASSSPDEGETEAFF. CDR3 DNA sequence: TGTGCCAGCAGTTCTCCCGACGAGGGAGAGACTGAAGCTTTCTTT.